These 19 T cell receptor beta chains were all obtained from the same sample, sequenced in a study of regulatory T cells in long-lasting Graves disease. Time point here: persistent/refractory GD, antithyroid drugs over 5 years with positive TRAb. Making the TCR library involved RNA that had been extracted from PBMCs. HTBI primers from iRepertoire and Arm-PCR of CDR3 regions yielded the TCR beta libraries. One entry per CDR3 protein, called by TCRdb with MiXCR from the multiplex PCR reads. The table lists about 470,000 distinct CDR3 sequences, roughly 20% of them singletons. Sequenced here: peripheral blood mononuclear cells (PBMCs), sampled when the disease was refractory, from a patient treated with antithyroid drugs. These receptors were collected from a female donor with Graves disease.

For this clonotype: Given the absence of the conserved phenylalanine or tryptophan at the CDR3 end, a read error is likely. The chain links TRBV6-1 to TRBJ2-5; the D gene is possibly TRBD1 (5 bases). The V and J ends lost 6 bases and 2 bases respectively, with 16 bases between them. Germline V gene sequence: CDR1 MNHNS, CDR2 SASEGT. CDR3 size: 15 residues. Written as DNA, the CDR3 is TGTGCCAGCAGGCTTCATGTTGGGGCTCAAGAGACCCAGTACCTC. Its protein is CASRLHVGAQETQYL.

Many counts were recorded for this clonotype. The V and J genes are TRBV6-1 and TRBJ2-7; tentative D call: TRBD1 (5 bases). V lost 4 bases, J lost 2 bases, and 9 bases lay in between. This CDR3 comprises 13 residues. Germline V gene lookup returns CDR1 MNHNS and CDR2 SASEGT. The CDR3 loop reads CASSATETYEQYF. The CDR3 bases are TGTGCCAGCAGTGCGACAGAGACCTACGAGCAGTACTTC.

As to this clonotype: A much larger clone lies one base from this, so it may be a read error. The genes are TRBV11-2 and TRBJ1-6; D might be TRBD1 (6 bases). This CDR3 contains 16 residues. The germline CDR1 and CDR2 sequences are SGHAT and FQNNGV. The CDR3 sequence: CASGLTGSSYNSPLHF. CDR3 bases: TGTGCCAGCGGCTTAACAGGGAGCTCCTATAATTCACCCCTCCACTTT. The whole variable domain, remainder taken from reference TRBV11-2 and TRBJ1-6, is EAGVAQSPRYKIIEKRQSVAFWCNPISGHATLYWYQQILGQGPKLLIQFQNNGVVDDSQLPKDRFSAERLKGVDSTLKIQPAKLEDSAVYLCASGLTGSSYNSPLHFGNGTRLTVT.

This clonotype was seen ten or more times. V and J are TRBV28 and TRBJ1-6; D gene uncertain. The CDR3 is made up of 13 amino acids. The V and J ends lost 5 bases and 7 bases respectively, with 9 bases between them. Germline CDR1 reads MDHEN; CDR2 reads SYDVKM. The DNA for the CDR3 is TGTGCCAGCAGTGCAATAGGCAATTCACCCCTCCACTTT. This translates into CASSAIGNSPLHF. Based on the CDR3 plus reference TRBV28 and TRBJ1-6, the full variable domain is DVKVTQSSRYLVKRTGEKVFLECVQDMDHENMFWYRQDPGLGLRLIYFSYDVKMKEKGDIPEGYSVSREKKERFSLILESASTNQTSMYLCASSAIGNSPLHFGNGTRLTVT.

This clonotype has a handful of counts. V usage is TRBV7-9 and J usage is TRBJ2-2, with 7 bases lining up with TRBD1. Trimming removed 6 bases from V and 3 bases from J; junction bases left unmatched: 4. The germline CDR1 and CDR2 sequences are SEHNR and FQNEAQ (reference sequence). The CDR3 spans 14 residues. The CDR3 sequence: CASSLTGYTGELFF. In DNA, the CDR3 is TGTGCCAGCAGTTTGACAGGGTACACCGGGGAGCTGTTTTTT.

This rearrangement joins TRBV30 to TRBJ2-2; 11 bases line up with TRBD2. The CDR3 consists of 15 residues. The germline V gene encodes CDR1 GTSNPN and CDR2 SVGIG (reference sequence). Unmatched junction bases numbered 4, after V lost 3 bases and J lost 4 bases. CDR3 sequence: CAWRGTSGSTGELFF. CDR3 DNA sequence: TGTGCCTGGAGGGGTACTAGCGGGAGCACCGGGGAGCTGTTTTTT.

This clonotype has just a few counts. J is TRBJ1-1 and V is TRBV7-9; D uncertain. The V and J ends lost 5 bases and 8 bases respectively, with 18 bases between them. Per germline, CDR1 SEHNR and CDR2 FQNEAQ (reference sequence). This CDR3 region has 14 residues. CDR3: CASSRTDTLPEAFF. The CDR3, as DNA: TGTGCCAGCAGCCGGACCGACACCCTCCCCGAAGCTTTCTTT.

This clonotype was recorded once. A read error is possible here, since a much larger clone lies one base away. This chain links TRBV29-1 with TRBJ2-7; a weak D match, TRBD1 (6 bases). Looked up from germline, CDR1 is SQVTM and CDR2 is ANQGSEA. There are 13 residues in the CDR3. In nucleotides, the CDR3 is TGCAGCGCCCTGGACAGAGACACCTACGAGCAGCACTTC. As protein: CSALDRDTYEQHF.

The chain is built from TRBV5-1 and TRBJ2-7; TRBD1 aligns across 9 bases. This CDR3 is 15 amino acids long. Germline CDR1 is SGHRS and CDR2 is YFSETQ. V gave up 4 bases and J gave up 6 bases; unmatched junction bases: 11. CDR3 amino acids: CASSPGDRVRTEQYF. CDR3 nucleotide sequence: TGCGCCAGCAGCCCGGGGGACAGGGTAAGGACCGAGCAGTACTTC.

The gene calls are TRBV12-3 or TRBV12-4 and TRBJ2-7, with unresolved D. V shed 4 bases and J shed 2 bases, with 9 bases lying between them. The CDR3 consists of 13 residues. The CDR3 coding sequence is TGTGCCAGCAGTTATGACGGACCCTACGAGCAGTACTTC. This gives the protein CASSYDGPYEQYF.

This clonotype was detected ten times or more. The chain combines TRBV29-1 with TRBJ1-4; TRBD1 is a possible D gene (5 bases). Germline lookup yields CDR1 SQVTM and CDR2 ANQGSEA. Trimming shortened V by 4 bases and J by 8 bases, and 11 bases separated the two germline ends. The CDR3 runs to 12 residues. The CDR3 DNA sequence: TGCAGCGTTGGTATGGGGCAGGAAAAACTGTTTTTT. Translating gives CSVGMGQEKLFF.

The CDR3 region is CASSLRDKANYGYTF. The CDR3 DNA is TGCGCCAGCAGCTTGCGGGACAAGGCTAACTATGGCTACACCTTC. This chain uses TRBV5-1 with TRBJ1-2; D might be TRBD1 (6 bases). V was trimmed by 1 base and J by 0 bases, leaving 10 bases between them. In germline, CDR1 is SGHRS, CDR2 YFSETQ. The CDR3 contains 15 residues. The whole variable domain, filled in from reference TRBV5-1 and TRBJ1-2, reads KAGVTQTPRYLIKTRGQQVTLSCSPISGHRSVSWYQQTPGQGLQFLFEYFSETQRNKGNFPGRFSGRQFSNSRSEMNVSTLELGDSALYLCASSLRDKANYGYTFGSGTRLTVV.

This chain connects TRBV4-2 to TRBJ1-1; D remains unclear. The V and J ends lost 0 bases and 10 bases respectively, with 18 bases between them. This CDR3 is built from 15 residues. Germline loops: CDR1 LGHNA, CDR2 YNFKEQ. The CDR3 region has the DNA TGTGCCAGCAGCCAAGAGGCCCAGGTACGAGAGGGAGCTTTCTTT. Its translation: CASSQEAQVREGAFF.

The chain recombines TRBV20-1 with TRBJ1-2, with 7 bases aligning to TRBD1. Unmatched junction bases numbered 9, after V lost 1 base and J lost 4 bases. Germline values: CDR1 DFQATT, CDR2 SNEGSKA (reference sequence). The CDR3 has 15 residues. CDR3 DNA sequence: TGCAGTGCTAGAGTCCGGAAGACAGGGACCTATGGCTACACCTTC. This encodes CSARVRKTGTYGYTF.

This chain uses TRBV11-2 with TRBJ2-2; 12 bases are a match to TRBD2. This CDR3 has 18 residues. The ends lost 0 bases at V and 8 bases at J; junction bases unmatched: 10. Germline CDR1 reads SGHAT; CDR2 reads FQNNGV. As DNA, the CDR3 is TGTGCCAGCAGCTTAGATCCCACTAGCGGGAGGCAATTTGGGGAGCTGTTTTTT. This translates into CASSLDPTSGRQFGELFF. The full variable domain, its missing parts supplied by reference TRBV11-2 and TRBJ2-2, is EAGVAQSPRYKIIEKRQSVAFWCNPISGHATLYWYQQILGQGPKLLIQFQNNGVVDDSQLPKDRFSAERLKGVDSTLKIQPAKLEDSAVYLCASSLDPTSGRQFGELFFGEGSRLTVL.

This clonotype was recorded at least ten times. J is TRBJ2-5 and V is TRBV28, with TRBD2 matching 10 bases. Germline CDR1 and CDR2: MDHEN and SYDVKM. Germline trimming cut 8 bases from V and 3 bases from J; bases unmatched to any gene: 0. The CDR3 is 12 residues long. CDR3 coding DNA: TGTGCCAGCGGACTAGCGGAAGAGACCCAGTACTTC. Its protein is CASGLAEETQYF.

This clonotype was recorded a few times. A much larger clone differs from this one at a single base, so this may be a read error. The J gene is TRBJ1-2, the V gene TRBV12-3 or TRBV12-4; TRBD1 matches 8 bases. The CDR3 length is 16 residues. CDR3 loop: CASSSSTRGQGYGCTF. The CDR3 nucleotides are TGTGCCAGCAGTTCTAGTACCCGTGGACAGGGTTATGGCTGCACCTTC.

The sample holds many counts of this clonotype. V usage is TRBV5-1 and J usage is TRBJ1-4; 7 bases align to TRBD1. CDR1 is SGHRS and CDR2 is YFSETQ in the germline V gene. This CDR3 region has 13 residues. V trimming: 4 bases; J trimming: 10 bases; junction bases outside the gene matches: 7. DNA of the CDR3: TGCGCCAGCAGCGGCGGACAGGAGGCAAAACTGTTTTTT. It is translated as CASSGGQEAKLFF.

The gene calls are TRBV20-1 and TRBJ2-4; unclear D gene. The V gene lost 2 bases and the J gene lost 0 bases, with 23 bases spanning the gap. The germline gives CDR1 DFQATT, CDR2 SNEGSKA (reference sequence). The CDR3 is made up of 19 amino acids. The CDR3 is CSARFGDFGATLAKNIQYF. The DNA of the CDR3 is TGCAGTGCTAGATTTGGCGATTTTGGAGCGACTCTAGCCAAAAACATTCAGTACTTC.